This T cell receptor (beta chain) was documented in a study of T cell repertoires in cytomegalovirus infection. Study background: CMV infection and matching HLA type were both indicated by public TCR beta signatures.

TCRdb recomputed calls from the reads with MiXCR, one row per CDR3 protein. Here the sample spans fewer than 300,000 distinct CDR3 sequences, under 30% being singletons. The CDR3 is 14 residues long. Trimming removed 2 bases from V and 2 bases from J, with 12 bases in between. The germline V gene encodes CDR1 DFQATT and CDR2 SNEGSKA (reference sequence). Points from the study as a whole: CMV carriers having the relevant HLA were flagged by cumulative public TCR beta family frequency. CMV-specific TCR beta clonotypes restricted by HLA-C dominated the ex vivo response.

With regard to this clonotype: Its antigen is undetermined.

This chain links TRBV20-1 with TRBJ1-2, with D possibly TRBD1 on 5 matching bases. Sequencing used PBMCs. The sequence was collected from a human donor in good health (CMV status not recorded). Some clones in this sample may be carry-over from other donors' samples. In DNA, the CDR3 is TGCAGTGCTAGACCCCGGGACGGCAACTATGGCTACACCTTC. It codes for CSARPRDGNYGYTF.